This T cell receptor beta chain was identified during a study of identifying expanded T cells in peripheral blood. Study results and limitations: Across healthy donors, higher total template counts meant significantly greater roughly two-week count variance. Differentially abundant clones: roughly 1.3 between replicates, 15 to 17 at roughly 15 days, approximately 18 at four.

Germline assignment: CDR1 GTSNPN and CDR2 SVGIG (reference sequence). The CDR3 sequence is 14 residues long. Trimming shortened V by 2 bases and J by 0 bases, and 7 bases separated the two germline ends. Here immunoSEQ multiplex PCR was the method, and the copy in TCRdb shows in-frame clones only, minus some. This sample has 45,000 to 65,000 clones, with 82% found just once. Worth noting for this clone: The antigen remains undetermined.

The specimen sequenced was blood. The J gene is TRBJ1-4, the V gene TRBV30, with D possibly matching TRBD1 (5 bases). The clonotype was recovered from a person aged 18 to 69 in good health. Here the CDR3 reads CAWSKGATNEKLFF. For the CDR3, the DNA is TGTGCCTGGAGTAAAGGGGCAACTAATGAAAAACTGTTTTTT.